What follows are 16 T cell receptor beta chains derived from one specimen sequenced in a study of T cell repertoires in cytomegalovirus infection. TCRdb re-called the reads through MiXCR, storing one row per CDR3 protein. Of approximately 71,000 distinct CDR3 sequences detected, 4% appear once; the ten largest clones hold around a fifth. Sequencing was performed on PBMCs. Every receptor here comes from a human donor in good health (CMV status not recorded). Some clones in this sample may be carry-over from other donors' samples.

This clonotype was detected once. This sequence joins TRBV20-1 and TRBJ2-1; 8 nucleotides align to TRBD2. Germline assignment: CDR1 DFQATT and CDR2 SNEGSKA (reference sequence). This CDR3 has 16 amino acids. V shed 3 bases and J 2 bases; nucleotides not matched to a gene: 9. The chain's CDR3 is CSARNPRGGPYNEQFF. In DNA, the CDR3 is TGCAGTGCTAGGAATCCTCGGGGGGGCCCCTACAATGAGCAGTTCTTC.

Ten or more counts support this clonotype. This sequence joins TRBV7-6 and TRBJ2-1, with TRBD1 identical over 9 bases. V trimming: 6 bases; J trimming: 0 bases; junction bases outside the gene matches: 18. Germline V gene sequence: CDR1 SGHVS, CDR2 FNYEAQ. The CDR3 contains 20 residues. The CDR3 DNA sequence: TGTGCCAGCAGTGGTGCCCGGGGACAGGGCGGGGAGAACTCCTACAATGAGCAGTTCTTC. Translated, it gives CASSGARGQGGENSYNEQFF.

This clonotype has a count of ten or more. This rearrangement joins TRBV7-2 to TRBJ2-7, with D unresolved. Germline CDR1 is SGHTA and CDR2 is FQGNSA. V gave up 5 bases and J gave up 6 bases, with 20 bases separating them. This CDR3 contains 15 residues. The CDR3 DNA follows: TGTGCCAGCAGCCCACGAACCTATACCCCCGGCGAGCAGTACTTC. It specifies CASSPRTYTPGEQYF.

This clonotype was seen repeatedly, ten times or more. The CDR3 sequence is CASSLAETTQYF. The CDR3 coding sequence is TGTGCCAGCAGCTTAGCCGAAACGACCCAGTACTTC. The chain uses TRBV11-2 and TRBJ2-5, with D uncertain. This CDR3 spans 12 amino acids. The V end lost 1 base, the J end lost 7 bases, and 7 bases lay between the germline ends. Germline CDR1 is SGHAT and CDR2 is FQNNGV.

This clonotype was counted ten times or more. This chain links TRBV19 with TRBJ2-1; 14 nucleotides agree with TRBD2. The trim removed 10 bases at V and 7 bases at J, leaving 3 bases unmatched. The CDR3 contains 13 residues. Per the germline V gene, CDR1 is LNHDA and CDR2 is SQIVND (reference sequence). The CDR3 DNA reads TGTGCCACCGGACTAGCGGGAGGTAATGAGCAGTTCTTC. It specifies CATGLAGGNEQFF. Looking up the rest from reference TRBV19 and TRBJ2-1 gives the full variable domain: DGGITQSPKYLFRKEGQNVTLSCEQNLNHDAMYWYRQDPGQGLRLIYYSQIVNDFQKGDIAEGYSVSREKKESFPLTVTSAQKNPTAFYLCATGLAGGNEQFFGPGTRLTVL.

The table lists this clonotype with many counts. The chain carries TRBV24-1 and TRBJ2-1; TRBD2 might be the D (5 bases). This CDR3 has 14 amino acids. Trimming shortened V by 4 bases and J by 8 bases, and 14 bases separated the two germline ends. From germline, CDR1 is KGHDR and CDR2 SFDVKD. The CDR3 DNA is TGTGCCACCAGTGACTCCTCTGGAGGTGATGAGCAGTTCTTC. This translates into CATSDSSGGDEQFF.

This clonotype was recorded many times. V and J are TRBV6-2 or TRBV6-3 and TRBJ2-7, with 7 bases identical to TRBD1. The trim removed 5 bases at V and 4 bases at J, leaving 8 bases unmatched. Germline CDR1 and CDR2: MNHEY and SVGEGT. The CDR3 runs 14 residues. The CDR3 DNA reads as TGTGCCAGCAGTCGGACAGGCACCGGGTACGAGCAGTACTTC. It codes for CASSRTGTGYEQYF.

This clonotype was recorded many times. The chain carries TRBV19 and TRBJ2-1; D is ambiguous. Trimming shortened V by 6 bases and J by 0 bases, and 6 bases separated the two germline ends. This CDR3 is built from 13 residues. Germline values: CDR1 LNHDA, CDR2 SQIVND (reference sequence). The CDR3 DNA is TGTGCCAGTAGACATAACTCCTACAATGAGCAGTTCTTC. Translation: CASRHNSYNEQFF. The full variable domain, completed using reference TRBV19 and TRBJ2-1, is DGGITQSPKYLFRKEGQNVTLSCEQNLNHDAMYWYRQDPGQGLRLIYYSQIVNDFQKGDIAEGYSVSREKKESFPLTVTSAQKNPTAFYLCASRHNSYNEQFFGPGTRLTVL.

This clonotype was picked up many times. The CDR3 spells CASNIQPLAGLTYEQYF. CDR3 sequence (DNA): TGTGCCAGCAATATTCAACCACTAGCGGGTTTGACCTACGAGCAGTACTTC. The V call is TRBV6-6, the J call TRBJ2-7; TRBD2 aligns across 9 bases. V lost 7 bases, J lost 2 bases, and 15 bases stayed unmatched. Germline V lookup: CDR1 MNHNY, CDR2 SVGAGI (reference sequence). There are 17 residues in the CDR3.

This clonotype was picked up many times. This rearrangement joins TRBV7-6 to TRBJ2-1; 9 bases are a match to TRBD2. Germline V gene sequence: CDR1 SGHVS, CDR2 FNYEAQ. V was pared by 5 bases and J by 9 bases, with 14 bases of the junction left unmatched. The CDR3 spans 16 residues. The DNA of the CDR3 is TGTGCCAGCAGCCCCGGTGATAGCGGGAGATCGGTTGAGCAGTTCTTC. It specifies CASSPGDSGRSVEQFF.

This clonotype was seen ten or more times. The rearrangement links TRBV12-3 or TRBV12-4 to TRBJ1-1; 8 nucleotides match TRBD1. CDR3 length: 16 amino acids. With 3 bases clipped from V and 0 bases from J, the junction kept 6 bases outside the gene matches. CDR3 sequence (DNA): TGTGCCAGCAGTTTTGGACAGGGCTTAGTGAACACTGAAGCTTTCTTT. Amino acid sequence: CASSFGQGLVNTEAFF.

At least ten counts were recorded for this clonotype. This rearrangement joins TRBV12-3 or TRBV12-4 to TRBJ1-5; D remains unclear. The V end was cut by 1 base, the J end by 4 bases, with 8 bases between. The CDR3 loop spans 14 amino acids. This CDR3 reads CASSLGNRNQPQHF. For the CDR3, the DNA is TGTGCCAGCAGTTTAGGTAACAGAAATCAGCCCCAGCATTTT.

This clonotype appeared many times. The V and J genes are TRBV14 and TRBJ2-1; no clear D. The germline gives CDR1 SGHDN, CDR2 FVKESK. Trimming took 4 bases from V and 3 from J, leaving 7 bases between them. The CDR3 loop spans 13 amino acids. CDR3 sequence: CASSPLIYNEQFF. In DNA, the CDR3 is TGTGCCAGCAGCCCGTTGATCTACAATGAGCAGTTCTTC.

This clonotype was observed a few times. This sequence joins TRBV5-5 and TRBJ1-4; possible D gene TRBD1, 6 bases. The CDR3 runs 14 residues. Trimming left V 2 bases short and J 3 bases short, with 8 bases between. Germline V gene sequence: CDR1 SGHKS, CDR2 YYEKEE (reference sequence). The CDR3 spells CASSLEGANEKLFF. CDR3 sequence (DNA): TGTGCCAGCAGCTTAGAGGGGGCTAATGAAAAACTGTTTTTT.

This clonotype appeared many times. V gene TRBV28 combines with J gene TRBJ2-5; TRBD2 matches 8 bases. Per germline, CDR1 MDHEN and CDR2 SYDVKM. The length of the CDR3 is 14 residues. V lost 5 bases to trimming and J lost 5 bases; unmatched junction nucleotides: 7. The CDR3 loop is CASSRSGGDETQYF. CDR3 coding DNA: TGTGCCAGCAGTCGCAGCGGGGGAGATGAGACCCAGTACTTC.

This clonotype was found a few times. The rearrangement links TRBV7-2 to TRBJ1-3; D is possibly TRBD1 (6 bases). This CDR3 region has 16 residues. The ends were cut back, 1 base at V and 3 bases at J, with 13 bases in the middle. CDR1 SGHTA and CDR2 FQGNSA come from the germline V gene. The CDR3 loop is CASSLEGTSVGNTIYF. In DNA form, the CDR3 reads TGTGCCAGCAGCTTAGAAGGGACATCAGTTGGAAACACCATATATTTT.